This T cell receptor beta chain was recorded in a study of blood T cell repertoires in COVID-19 (dated by TCRdb to 2019 to 2021). Background on the whole study: Samples covering the acute and convalescent phases of COVID-19 were provided by collaborators in the United States, Italy and Spain. The material from the prospective study consisted of cDNA or gDNA derived from T cells, B-cell-depleted T cells, or PBMCs. Deeply sampled blood TCRbeta repertoires from subjects exposed to, actively infected with, or recovered from COVID-19 were included in the dataset. A freely available public database, intended as a resource for researchers studying the immune response to SARS-CoV-2, is where the repertoires were released. The samples were drawn from the first 160 participants of the ongoing ImmuneRACE study and from 1,254 subjects provided by 6 global collaborators. Nearly every sample came with metadata listing a de-identified subject ID, COVID-19 status, age in years and sex. Where HLA class I and class II types were available, the types were taken from metadata supplied by the sample provider, not from assay-based typing. General conclusions and limits of the study: The quantity of clinical and demographic metadata differed by source and by participant and was supplied without curation.

On this clone: Its specific antigen is unknown. The sample holds no much larger clone one base away, and base qualities are not on file.

Samples from volunteer blood donors who had recovered from COVID-19 were contributed by a second Seattle source. The collaborating institutions used their own protocols to collect whole blood in K2EDTA tubes. For TCRbeta analysis, collaborator samples were shipped as frozen whole blood, as isolated PBMCs, or as DNA extracted from either sample type. TCRbeta CDR3 regions were amplified from genomic DNA using the immunoSEQ Assay, a bias-controlled multiplex PCR. Turning to the authors' computational methods: Within the assay, amplification of reference gene primers was used to estimate how many nucleated cells each sample contained. Sequence reads were collapsed and filtered to measure the absolute abundance of every unique TCRbeta CDR3 rearrangement. For each sample, productive Simpson clonality was calculated by taking the square root of Simpson's diversity index across productive rearrangements. TCRdb carries this immuneACCESS record with in-frame sequences only. Its versions omit some clonotypes, under half of them owing to an unresolved V gene in the studies checked, with the rest unexplained. That table gives V, J and clone size, and the DNA gave D and trimming. The sample yields 170,000 or so clones; 80% to 90% were counted once. The ten biggest clones cover 0.8% to 1% of the sample.

V is pared back by 0 bases and J by 7 bases, with 14 bases lying between the germline termini. From the cysteine up to the phenylalanine, the CDR3 has a length of 15 residues. The sequence is cut down to CDR3 DNA, 45 bases in frame from base 1. The germline V gene (reference sequence) gives CDR1 as LNHNV and CDR2 as YYDKDF. The sequence is built from TRBV15 and TRBJ2-3, and TRBD1 may be the D gene, going by 5 matching bases. This clonotype was sampled from a woman under 30 who had recovered from COVID-19. The sequenced sample consisted of peripheral blood. CDR3 sequence: CATSRDRTAGNTQYF. The DNA sequence reads TGTGCCACCAGCAGAGATCGCACAGCAGGGAATACGCAGTATTTT.